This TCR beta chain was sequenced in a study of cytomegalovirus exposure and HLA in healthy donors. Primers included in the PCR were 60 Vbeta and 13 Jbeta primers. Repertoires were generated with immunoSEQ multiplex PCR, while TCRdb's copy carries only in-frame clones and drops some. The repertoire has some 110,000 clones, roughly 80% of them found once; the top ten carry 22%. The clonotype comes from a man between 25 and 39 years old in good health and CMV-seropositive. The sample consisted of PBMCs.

The CDR3 region is CASSPWGLPRGNTIYF. CDR3 in DNA: TGTGCCAGCTCTCCCTGGGGCCTACCGAGGGGAAACACCATATATTTT. This rearrangement joins TRBV27 to TRBJ1-3; possible D gene TRBD1, 5 bases. V was clipped by 8 bases and J by 4 bases, with 21 bases between them. From germline, CDR1 is MNHEY and CDR2 SMNVEV (reference sequence). This CDR3 contains 16 residues.